These 22 T cell receptor beta chains were sequenced from one sample in a study of vaccination and CD4 T cells after COVID-19. Cultured CD4+ T-cell DNA underwent Oncomine TCR Beta short-read sequencing. TCRdb re-analysed the PCR reads in MiXCR, keeping a single row per CDR3 protein. Of some 11,000 distinct CDR3 sequences listed, roughly 44% are singletons. The antigens for these receptors are not known. Treatment: roughly ten-day PBMC culture with coronavirus spike peptide pools or control peptides (ViraFEST assay). Sequences were obtained from CD4+ T cells from blood, cultured in vitro. These receptors all come from a human donor who had recovered from COVID-19.

This clonotype was seen a handful of times. This chain links TRBV6-1 with TRBJ2-7; D gene unclear. Germline V gene data show CDR1 as MNHNS and CDR2 as SASEGT. This CDR3 has 11 residues. Trimming took 5 bases from V and 3 from J, leaving 5 bases between them. The CDR3 loop is CASSRGYEQYF. The CDR3 bases are TGTGCCAGCAGTAGAGGCTACGAGCAGTACTTC.

This clonotype has more than one count but fewer than ten. This chain uses TRBV11-2 with TRBJ2-5; tentatively, D is TRBD2 (5 bases). The CDR3 has 16 amino acids. V gave up 7 bases and J gave up 5 bases, with 23 bases separating them. The germline V gene has CDR1 SGHAT and CDR2 FQNNGV. The CDR3 sequence: CASTTNGELLSETQYF. Here the CDR3 DNA reads TGTGCCAGCACCACTAATGGGGAGCTGTTGAGTGAGACCCAGTACTTC.

The chain carries TRBV7-2 and TRBJ2-1; perhaps TRBD2 as D (6 bases). The germline CDR1 and CDR2 sequences are SGHTA and FQGNSA. The V gene lost 3 bases and the J gene lost 6 bases, with 18 bases spanning the gap. The CDR3 has 16 residues. The CDR3 is CASSFGGRWVGNEQFF. CDR3 bases: TGTGCCAGCAGCTTCGGTGGGAGGTGGGTAGGCAATGAGCAGTTCTTC.

The chain carries TRBV5-4 and TRBJ2-3, with a weak D call TRBD2 (6 bases). The V gene's germline CDR1 is SGHNT and CDR2 YYREEE (reference sequence). The CDR3 has 19 amino acids. Between the trimmed V and J ends, which lost 4 bases and 6 bases, there was a span of 30 bases. The CDR3 sequence is CASSHTLMPGVGGWDTQYF. The CDR3 DNA reads TGTGCCAGCAGCCACACCTTGATGCCGGGAGTCGGTGGGTGGGATACGCAGTATTTT.

This clonotype was observed a few times. The chain recombines TRBV28 with TRBJ1-1; D gene uncertain. The CDR3 covers 13 residues. Per germline, CDR1 MDHEN and CDR2 SYDVKM. Between the trimmed V and J ends, which lost 2 bases and 1 base, there was a span of 5 bases. CDR3 sequence reads: CASSLPGNTEAFF. CDR3 sequence (DNA): TGTGCCAGCAGTTTACCGGGGAACACTGAAGCTTTCTTT.

The chain carries TRBV12-3 or TRBV12-4 and TRBJ2-2, with D hard to call. V lost 4 bases to trimming and J lost 5 bases, with 5 bases between them. This CDR3 is built from 12 residues. The CDR3 DNA sequence: TGTGCCAGCAGTTCCGGGACCGGGGAGCTGTTTTTT. This codes for CASSSGTGELFF.

This clonotype was counted only a few times. CDR3 region: CASSGKNTGELFF. The CDR3 DNA sequence: TGTGCCAGTAGCGGCAAGAACACCGGGGAGCTGTTTTTT. The V call is TRBV24-1, the J call TRBJ2-2; tentatively, D is TRBD2 (6 bases). Germline loops: CDR1 KGHDR, CDR2 SFDVKD. Trimming cost V 11 bases and J 1 base, with 10 bases left between them. The CDR3 has 13 amino acids.

The J gene is TRBJ2-5, the V gene TRBV6-1; D might be TRBD2 (6 bases). Trimming pared 5 bases from V and 2 bases from J, leaving 15 bases between. This CDR3 comprises 15 residues. CDR1 is MNHNS and CDR2 is SASEGT in the germline V gene. The CDR3 DNA reads as TGTGCCAGCAGTAGACTGGGACTCACTCAAGAGACCCAGTACTTC. Translating gives CASSRLGLTQETQYF.

The chain links TRBV15 to TRBJ1-5; 8 bases match TRBD1. Germline V lookup: CDR1 LNHNV, CDR2 YYDKDF (reference sequence). This CDR3 comprises 16 residues. Germline trimming cut 0 bases from V and 6 bases from J; bases unmatched to any gene: 7. For the CDR3, the DNA is TGTGCCACCAGCAGAGATCCAGGACAGGGAGGTCAGCCCCAGCATTTT. Residues: CATSRDPGQGGQPQHF. Combining the CDR3 with reference TRBV15 and TRBJ1-5 gives the whole variable domain DAMVIQNPRYQVTQFGKPVTLSCSQTLNHNVMYWYQQKSSQAPKLLFHYYDKDFNNEADTPDNFQSRRPNTSFCFLDIRSPGLGDTAMYLCATSRDPGQGGQPQHFGDGTRLSIL.

The rearrangement uses TRBV18 and TRBJ2-7; D is possibly TRBD1 or TRBD2 (5 bases each). Trimming pared 6 bases from V and 3 bases from J, leaving 9 bases between. This CDR3 has 12 amino acids. The V gene's germline CDR1 is KGHSH and CDR2 LQKENI. In DNA, the CDR3 is TGTGCCAGCTCCCGGGGACGCTACGAGCAGTACTTC. This translates into CASSRGRYEQYF.

The chain uses TRBV4-3 and TRBJ1-6, with D hard to call. Deletions cut 1 base from V and 0 bases from J, with 16 bases between. This CDR3 contains 19 residues. The germline V gene has CDR1 LGHNA and CDR2 YSLEER. As DNA, the CDR3 is TGCGCCAGCAGCCAAGCTAGACACCGTGAGAGCTCCTATAATTCACCCCTCCACTTT. Encoded protein: CASSQARHRESSYNSPLHF.

The chain has TRBV20-1 and TRBJ2-2; D gene ambiguous. CDR3 length equals 14 residues. V shed 6 bases and J shed 2 bases, with 13 bases lying between them. Per germline, CDR1 DFQATT and CDR2 SNEGSKA (reference sequence). CDR3 sequence reads: CSAVASRNTGELFF. In DNA form, the CDR3 reads TGCAGTGCCGTAGCTTCTCGTAACACCGGGGAGCTGTTTTTT.

This chain links TRBV20-1 with TRBJ2-1, with D maybe TRBD2 (6 bases). The CDR3 has 15 residues. The V and J ends lost 0 bases and 5 bases respectively, with 14 bases between them. Germline CDR1 DFQATT, CDR2 SNEGSKA (reference sequence). CDR3 sequence reads: CSAREGLKPNNEQFF. The CDR3 DNA follows: TGCAGTGCTAGAGAAGGACTAAAACCTAACAATGAGCAGTTCTTC.

The J gene is TRBJ2-3, the V gene TRBV19; maybe TRBD1 (5 bases). The CDR3 is 16 residues long. Trimming left V 7 bases short and J 0 bases short, with 17 bases between. CDR1 is LNHDA, CDR2 SQIVND, per germline (reference sequence). The CDR3 DNA is TGTGCCAGTACTCACAGGCGTCTGGGAAGCACAGATACGCAGTATTTT. Protein sequence: CASTHRRLGSTDTQYF.

This clonotype was seen a few times. The chain joins TRBV6-2 or TRBV6-3 to TRBJ2-4; D gene uncertain. Germline CDR1 is MNHEY and CDR2 is SVGEGT. This CDR3 comprises 16 residues. Deletions cut 6 bases from V and 0 bases from J, with 15 bases between. CDR3 nucleotide sequence: TGTGCCAGCAGCCCCTCTGCGCGGAGAGCCAAAAACATTCAGTACTTC. It encodes CASSPSARRAKNIQYF.

This clonotype was detected a few times. The CDR3 bases are TGTGCCAGCAGCGGAGACGGGGGATTAAACATTCAGTACTTC. Translated, it gives CASSGDGGLNIQYF. The chain carries TRBV7-2 and TRBJ2-4, with D tentatively TRBD2 (6 bases). The length of the CDR3 is 14 residues. Trimming removed 5 bases from V and 6 bases from J, with 14 bases in between. Germline V gene sequence: CDR1 SGHTA, CDR2 FQGNSA.

This clonotype was picked up a small number of times. J is TRBJ1-1 and V is TRBV19, with 9 nucleotides matching TRBD1. The CDR3 totals 13 residues. The V and J ends lost 8 bases and 1 base, in that order; junction bases with no gene match: 2. Germline V lookup: CDR1 LNHDA, CDR2 SQIVND (reference sequence). DNA of the CDR3: TGTGCCAGTGAGGGACAGGGGAACACTGAAGCTTTCTTT. Translating it yields CASEGQGNTEAFF.

On this clonotype: This CDR3 is missing its conserved last phenylalanine or tryptophan, likely due to a read error. The V call is TRBV6-1, the J call TRBJ1-5; tentative D call: TRBD1 (5 bases). Germline V gives CDR1 MNHNS, CDR2 SASEGT. The CDR3 is 15 residues long. Trimming took 3 bases from V and 7 from J, leaving 16 bases between them. The DNA for the CDR3 is TGTGCCAGCAGTGACAGAGGGATTGGGGCACAGCCCCAGCATTAT. Protein: CASSDRGIGAQPQHY.

The CDR3 bases are TGTGCCATCCGATCGGACAGGGGTATTGATGAGCAGTTCTTC. Translated: CAIRSDRGIDEQFF. The gene calls are TRBV7-9 and TRBJ2-1; TRBD1 agrees at 9 bases. Looked up from germline, CDR1 is SEHNR and CDR2 is FQNEAQ (reference sequence). Trimming removed 10 bases from V and 8 bases from J; junction bases left unmatched: 12. CDR3 length: 14 residues. Together with reference TRBV7-9 and TRBJ2-1, the CDR3 gives the full variable domain: DTGVSQNPRHKITKRGQNVTFRCDPISEHNRLYWYRQTLGQGPEFLTYFQNEAQLEKSRLLSDRFSAERPKGSFSTLEIQRTEQGDSAMYLCAIRSDRGIDEQFFGPGTRLTVL.

The genes are TRBV29-1 and TRBJ1-2; TRBD1 is a possible D gene (6 bases). Trimming cost V 7 bases and J 4 bases, with 16 bases left between them. Germline V gene data show CDR1 as SQVTM and CDR2 as ANQGSEA. This CDR3 has 13 residues. The CDR3 DNA follows: TGCAGCGCGTCCACAGGGCTCGGCTATGGCTACACCTTC. It is translated as CSASTGLGYGYTF.

This clonotype occurred a few times. The gene calls are TRBV5-1 and TRBJ2-3, with D maybe TRBD1 (6 bases). Germline V CDR1 and CDR2: SGHRS, YFSETQ. V gave up 3 bases and J gave up 0 bases, with 20 bases separating them. This CDR3 comprises 18 residues. This CDR3 reads CASSYRTVTPTSTDTQYF. DNA for the CDR3: TGCGCCAGCAGCTACAGGACAGTTACCCCGACTAGCACAGATACGCAGTATTTT.

This chain uses TRBV11-2 with TRBJ2-5; possibly TRBD1 for D (7 bases). V dropped 4 bases and J dropped 3 bases, with 18 bases sitting between them. The CDR3 is 16 residues long. The germline V gene has CDR1 SGHAT and CDR2 FQNNGV. The CDR3 protein is CASSYSGQRAKETQYF. CDR3 DNA: TGTGCCAGCAGCTACTCGGGACAGCGGGCTAAAGAGACCCAGTACTTC. The full variable domain, its missing parts supplied by reference TRBV11-2 and TRBJ2-5, is EAGVAQSPRYKIIEKRQSVAFWCNPISGHATLYWYQQILGQGPKLLIQFQNNGVVDDSQLPKDRFSAERLKGVDSTLKIQPAKLEDSAVYLCASSYSGQRAKETQYFGPGTRLLVL.